These 15 T cell receptor beta chains were all obtained from the same sample, sequenced in a study of blood T cell repertoires in COVID-19. The assay was immunoSEQ multiplex PCR, and TCRdb's table has in-frame clones only and misses some. Of 450,000 to 500,000 clones in the sample, about 85% were seen once. Sequencing was performed on PBMCs or T cells enriched from blood (not recorded which). All receptors derive from a woman between 18 and 30 years old who had recovered from COVID-19.

V is TRBV29-1 and J is TRBJ2-1; no clear D gene. V lost 2 bases to trimming and J lost 5 bases, with 4 bases between them. Per germline, CDR1 SQVTM and CDR2 ANQGSEA. The CDR3 length is 11 residues. The DNA for the CDR3 is TGCAGCGTTGAACGGGACAATGAGCAGTTCTTC. It specifies CSVERDNEQFF.

The rearrangement uses TRBV4-2 and TRBJ2-5; 8 nucleotides line up with TRBD2. Germline V gives CDR1 LGHNA, CDR2 YNFKEQ. This CDR3 region has 18 residues. V lost 0 bases and J lost 9; bases outside the gene matches: 18. This chain's CDR3 is CASSQDQTAPGGPGSQYF. The CDR3 DNA reads TGTGCCAGCAGCCAAGATCAAACGGCCCCGGGAGGGCCCGGATCCCAGTACTTC.

V and J are TRBV7-2 and TRBJ2-4; 10 bases agree with TRBD1. Per germline, CDR1 SGHTA and CDR2 FQGNSA. This CDR3 region has 16 residues. Trimming removed 4 bases from V and 1 base from J; junction bases left unmatched: 4. The CDR3: CASSSRTGGAKNIQYF. DNA of the CDR3: TGTGCCAGCAGCTCCCGGACAGGGGGGGCCAAAAACATTCAGTACTTC.

The V and J genes are TRBV9 and TRBJ2-1; perhaps TRBD1 as D (6 bases). The germline gives CDR1 SGDLS, CDR2 YYNGEE. The V and J ends lost 6 bases and 4 bases respectively, with 11 bases between them. The CDR3 extends over 13 amino acids. The CDR3 DNA reads TGTGCCAGCACTCGAGACAGGTACAATGAGCAGTTCTTC. Its protein product is CASTRDRYNEQFF.

The chain is built from TRBV6-1 and TRBJ2-5; D call uncertain. There are 14 residues in the CDR3. Trimming took 2 bases from V and 1 from J, leaving 8 bases between them. Germline V gene lookup returns CDR1 MNHNS and CDR2 SASEGT. In DNA form, the CDR3 reads TGTGCCAGCAGTGAATCAGGTCCCCAAGAGACCCAGTACTTC. This encodes CASSESGPQETQYF.

The rearrangement joins TRBV18 to TRBJ1-1; 7 bases are a match to TRBD1. The CDR3 spans 16 residues. Germline V CDR1 and CDR2: KGHSH, LQKENI. V trimming: 6 bases; J trimming: 1 base; junction bases outside the gene matches: 11. CDR3 sequence: CASSLEGGYRNTEAFF. The CDR3 coding sequence is TGTGCCAGCTCCTTAGAAGGGGGCTATAGGAACACTGAAGCTTTCTTT.

V and J are TRBV6-1 and TRBJ1-2; 7 bases match TRBD1. V dropped 3 bases and J dropped 2; count of bases not matched to a gene: 9. Germline V gene data show CDR1 as MNHNS and CDR2 as SASEGT. The CDR3 is 16 amino acids. CDR3 residues: CASSDANRGLNYGYTF. Written as DNA, the CDR3 is TGTGCCAGCAGTGATGCCAACAGGGGTCTGAACTATGGCTACACCTTC.

This clone has a single count. The germline gene is not matched at one end of the junction; a read error may be the cause. The chain employs TRBV28 and TRBJ1-2; 7 bases agree with TRBD1. The CDR3 totals 12 residues. The germline CDR1 and CDR2 sequences are MDHEN and SYDVKM. The CDR3 DNA sequence: TGTGCCAGCAGCGCCCTGACAGGGCCCAATTTCTTC. It translates to CASSALTGPNFF.

The CDR3 region is CASSFYQGRGEKLFF. The CDR3, as DNA: TGTGCCAGCAGCTTCTATCAGGGGAGGGGTGAAAAACTGTTTTTT. The chain couples TRBV7-2 to TRBJ1-4, with D tentatively TRBD1 (6 bases). Germline assignment: CDR1 SGHTA and CDR2 FQGNSA. CDR3 length: 15 amino acids. Trimming shortened V by 3 bases and J by 7 bases, and 15 bases separated the two germline ends.

V gene TRBV19 combines with J gene TRBJ2-5; 7 bases line up with TRBD1. J gave up 2 bases and V 4 bases, and 7 bases lay outside the gene matches. Germline values: CDR1 LNHDA, CDR2 SQIVND (reference sequence). This CDR3 has 15 residues. The CDR3 bases are TGTGCCAGTAGTAGGACCGGGACAGCTCAAGAGACCCAGTACTTC. It encodes CASSRTGTAQETQYF.

This chain joins TRBV6-4 and TRBJ1-2; TRBD1 is a possible D gene (5 bases). Germline V CDR1 and CDR2: MRHNA, SNTAGT. Trimming took 6 bases from V and 0 from J, leaving 11 bases between them. The CDR3 contains 14 residues. The CDR3 is CASRHRKTNYGYTF. CDR3 DNA: TGTGCCAGCAGACACAGGAAAACTAACTATGGCTACACCTTC.

The CDR3 DNA sequence: TGTGCCAGCAGTTCCGGGACTCCGGATACGCAGTATTTT. As protein: CASSSGTPDTQYF. The V gene is TRBV12-3 or TRBV12-4, the J gene TRBJ2-3; the D gene is possibly TRBD2 (6 bases). This CDR3 comprises 13 residues. Deletions cut 4 bases from V and 6 bases from J, with 11 bases between.

The CDR3 loop reads CASSPSRETGGTLYGYTF. The CDR3 DNA follows: TGTGCCAGCTCACCAAGCCGGGAGACAGGGGGCACCCTCTATGGCTACACCTTC. The J gene is TRBJ1-2, the V gene TRBV18; 10 bases align to TRBD1. There are 18 residues in the CDR3. Unmatched junction bases numbered 13, after V lost 2 bases and J lost 4 bases. Germline CDR1 reads KGHSH; CDR2 reads LQKENI.

The chain employs TRBV12-3 or TRBV12-4 and TRBJ1-1; no definite D call. This CDR3 contains 13 residues. The V end was cut by 2 bases, the J end by 6 bases, with 10 bases between. The chain's CDR3 is CASSLLRVAEAFF. In DNA form, the CDR3 reads TGTGCCAGCAGTTTACTCCGGGTGGCTGAAGCTTTCTTT.

The rearrangement uses TRBV7-2 and TRBJ1-6; D not certain. Per germline, CDR1 SGHTA and CDR2 FQGNSA. This CDR3 has 14 residues. V lost 3 bases and J lost 6, with 9 bases in between. The CDR3 region has the DNA TGTGCCAGCAGCTTTACGAGAATTAATTCACCCCTCCACTTT. Residues: CASSFTRINSPLHF.